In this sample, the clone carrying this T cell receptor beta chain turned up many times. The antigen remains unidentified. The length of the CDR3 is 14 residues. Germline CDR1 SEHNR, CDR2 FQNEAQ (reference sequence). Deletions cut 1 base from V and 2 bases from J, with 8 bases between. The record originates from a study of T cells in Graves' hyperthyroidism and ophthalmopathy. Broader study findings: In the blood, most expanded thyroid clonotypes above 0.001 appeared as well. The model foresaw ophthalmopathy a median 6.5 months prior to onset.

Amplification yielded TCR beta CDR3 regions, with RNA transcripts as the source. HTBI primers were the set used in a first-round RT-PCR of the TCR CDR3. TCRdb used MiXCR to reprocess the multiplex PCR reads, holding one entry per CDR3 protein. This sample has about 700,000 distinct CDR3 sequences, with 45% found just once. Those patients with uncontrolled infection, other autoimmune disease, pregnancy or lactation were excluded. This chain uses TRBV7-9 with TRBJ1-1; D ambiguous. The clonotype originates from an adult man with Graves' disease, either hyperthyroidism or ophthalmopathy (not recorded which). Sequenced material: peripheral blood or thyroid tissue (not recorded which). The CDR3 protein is CASSLGPANTEAFF. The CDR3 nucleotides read TGTGCCAGCAGCTTAGGCCCAGCCAACACTGAAGCTTTCTTT.